These 11 T cell receptor beta chains were sequenced from one sample in a study of blood T cell repertoires in COVID-19 (dated by TCRdb to 2019 to 2021). Library prep was done by the immunoSEQ multiplex PCR assay. This is the immuneACCESS table as TCRdb keeps it, with only in-frame sequences that have V and J called. A part of the clones is gone; compared with another copy, unresolved V genes explain less than half, and the rest is unexplained. This sample lists under 200,000 clones; 70% to 90% were detected once. In total, the top ten clones hold roughly 21% of the sample. Sequencing used peripheral blood. The origin of the receptors is a man in his sixties with active or convalescent COVID-19.

The chain combines TRBV24-1 with TRBJ1-1, with TRBD1 matching 8 bases. The V and J ends lost 6 bases and 6 bases, in that order; junction bases with no gene match: 8. This CDR3 has 14 residues. In germline, CDR1 is KGHDR, CDR2 SFDVKD. CDR3 sequence: CATSRQGIGAEAFF. The CDR3 DNA is TGTGCCACCAGTAGACAGGGGATTGGCGCTGAAGCTTTCTTT.

The chain uses TRBV6-1 and TRBJ2-7; TRBD2 matches at 7 bases. V lost 3 bases and J lost 4; bases outside the gene matches: 6. From germline, CDR1 is MNHNS and CDR2 SASEGT. The CDR3 sequence is 14 residues long. CDR3 nucleotides: TGTGCCAGCAGTGATGCGGGGGTCGGGTACGAGCAGTACTTC. This sequence encodes CASSDAGVGYEQYF.

This clone was detected once. V is TRBV6-5 and J is TRBJ1-2; 10 bases line up with TRBD1. The CDR3 sequence is 13 residues long. The V gene's germline CDR1 is MNHEY and CDR2 SVGAGI. The V segment lost 2 bases and the J segment 8 bases; nucleotides outside the gene matches: 2. The CDR3 region is CASSYLTGGGYTF. The CDR3 bases are TGTGCCAGCAGTTACCTGACAGGGGGCGGCTACACCTTC.

The rearrangement links TRBV5-1 to TRBJ2-1; 9 bases agree with TRBD1. Germline assignment: CDR1 SGHRS and CDR2 YFSETQ. CDR3 length equals 15 residues. V was clipped by 4 bases and J by 5 bases; unmatched bases: 7. CDR3 coding DNA: TGCGCCAGCAGCACCCCGGGACAGGGAGACAATGAGCAGTTCTTC. Amino acid sequence: CASSTPGQGDNEQFF.

The V and J genes are TRBV7-9 and TRBJ1-6; tentatively, D is TRBD1 (6 bases). V lost 5 bases to trimming and J lost 7 bases, with 15 bases between them. CDR1 and CDR2 (germline): SEHNR, FQNEAQ (reference sequence). The CDR3 length is 15 residues. Written as DNA, the CDR3 is TGTGCCAGCAGCCCCCCCGGGCAGGGGAATTCACCCCTCCACTTT. Its translation: CASSPPGQGNSPLHF.

The V and J genes are TRBV9 and TRBJ1-5, with TRBD1 identical over 7 bases. The ends lost 0 bases at V and 5 bases at J; junction bases unmatched: 5. The CDR3 is made up of 15 amino acids. The germline V gene has CDR1 SGDLS and CDR2 YYNGEE. Here the CDR3 DNA reads TGTGCCAGCAGCGTAGGGGGACAGACCTATCAGCCCCAGCATTTT. It codes for CASSVGGQTYQPQHF.

V is TRBV7-2 and J is TRBJ1-6, with D unresolved. V gave up 6 bases and J gave up 10 bases, with 13 bases separating them. Germline CDR1 reads SGHTA; CDR2 reads FQGNSA. The CDR3 contains 13 residues. The CDR3 region is CASSSTGWSPLHF. CDR3 nucleotides: TGTGCCAGCAGTTCCACCGGTTGGTCACCCCTCCACTTT.

This sequence joins TRBV5-6 and TRBJ2-1; TRBD2 agrees at 8 bases. After removal of 2 bases from V and 1 base from J, the junction contained 5 bases not matched to a gene. The CDR3 is 16 residues long. Per germline, CDR1 SGHDT and CDR2 YYEEEE. For the CDR3, the DNA is TGTGCCAGCAGCTTTAGCGGGATGAGGTCCTACAATGAGCAGTTCTTC. Protein sequence: CASSFSGMRSYNEQFF.

V usage is TRBV11-2 and J usage is TRBJ2-3; the D is unclear. The CDR3 loop spans 13 amino acids. CDR1 SGHAT and CDR2 FQNNGV come from the germline V gene. Trimming removed 5 bases at V and 9 bases at J, with 15 bases between. The CDR3 DNA reads TGTGCCAGCAGCCCCGACTTAAGTGAAACGCAGTATTTT. Translation: CASSPDLSETQYF.

The chain joins TRBV29-1 to TRBJ1-2; 8 nucleotides line up with TRBD1. The CDR3 consists of 14 residues. CDR1 is SQVTM, CDR2 ANQGSEA, per germline. J lost 4 bases, V lost 0 bases, and 4 bases had no gene match. The CDR3 sequence: CSVEDPDRGYGYTF. DNA for the CDR3: TGCAGCGTTGAAGATCCAGACAGGGGCTATGGCTACACCTTC.

This chain joins TRBV9 and TRBJ1-3; a weak D match, TRBD1 (6 bases). The germline CDR1 and CDR2 sequences are SGDLS and YYNGEE. This CDR3 is 13 amino acids long. With 3 bases removed from V and 8 bases from J, the gap between germline ends came to 12 bases. The CDR3 is CASSAQGRDTIYF. The CDR3 nucleotides read TGTGCCAGCAGCGCACAGGGAAGGGACACCATATATTTT.